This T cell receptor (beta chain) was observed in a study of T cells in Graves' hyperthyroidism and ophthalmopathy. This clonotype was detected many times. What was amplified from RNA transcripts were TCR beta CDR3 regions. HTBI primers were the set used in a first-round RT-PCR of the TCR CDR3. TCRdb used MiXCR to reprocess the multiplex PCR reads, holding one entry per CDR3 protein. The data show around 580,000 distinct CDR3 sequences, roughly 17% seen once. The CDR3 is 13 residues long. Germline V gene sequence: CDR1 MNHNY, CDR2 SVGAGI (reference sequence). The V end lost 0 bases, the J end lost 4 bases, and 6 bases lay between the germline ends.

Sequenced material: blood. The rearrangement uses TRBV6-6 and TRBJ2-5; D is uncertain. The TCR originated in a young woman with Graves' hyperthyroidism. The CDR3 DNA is TGTGCCAGCAGTTACTCGGTGGGAGAGACCCAGTACTTC. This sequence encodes CASSYSVGETQYF.